Presented here are 22 T cell receptor beta chains from one specimen sequenced in a study of human T cells and chemical hapten exposure. TCRdb recomputed calls from the RACE reads with MiXCR, one row per CDR3 protein. The table lists some 300,000 distinct CDR3 sequences, approximately 5% of them singletons. Time point noted: pre-sensitization, week 0. Specified treatment: therapeutic diphenylcyclopropenone sensitization with weekly scalp DPC. This specimen was whole blood, taken in connection with sensitization to the hapten diphenylcyclopropenone (DPC). These receptors came from a woman aged 18-35 years with alopecia areata. Some clones in this sample may be carry-over from other donors' samples.

Worth noting for this clonotype: A much larger clone is a single base away; this may be a read error. V and J are TRBV5-1 and TRBJ2-7; D is uncertain. Germline CDR1 and CDR2: SGHRS and YFSETQ. Trimming took off 2 bases at V and 6 bases at J, with 9 bases between the two ends. The CDR3 runs to 12 residues. The CDR3 region is CASSFVDSEQYF. CDR3 coding DNA: TGCGCCAGCAGCTTTGTCGATTCCGAGCAGTACTTC.

V is TRBV6-5 and J is TRBJ2-2, with D tentatively TRBD1 (7 bases). The length of the CDR3 is 15 residues. CDR1 is MNHEY and CDR2 is SVGAGI in the germline V gene. Deletions cut 6 bases from V and 5 bases from J, with 16 bases between. The CDR3 nucleotides are TGTGCCAGCAGACGCCGAGCAGGGGGGACCGGGGAGCTGTTTTTT. Protein sequence: CASRRRAGGTGELFF.

In this sample, this clonotype turned up a few times. The V and J genes are TRBV28 and TRBJ2-7, with D possibly matching TRBD1 (6 bases). Germline CDR1 and CDR2: MDHEN and SYDVKM. The V gene lost 0 bases and the J gene lost 3 bases, with 12 bases spanning the gap. The CDR3 is 15 amino acids. CDR3 in DNA: TGTGCCAGCAGTTTATGGGGGGACAACAACTACGAGCAGTACTTC. The encoded protein is CASSLWGDNNYEQYF.

The chain couples TRBV7-9 to TRBJ2-3, with 8 bases lining up with TRBD1. There are 14 residues in the CDR3. J lost 4 bases, V lost 5 bases, and 5 bases had no gene match. Germline CDR1 SEHNR, CDR2 FQNEAQ (reference sequence). The CDR3: CASSARGHADTQYF. CDR3 in DNA: TGTGCCAGCAGCGCCAGGGGGCATGCAGATACGCAGTATTTT. Full variable domain (missing parts from reference TRBV7-9 and TRBJ2-3): DTGVSQNPRHKITKRGQNVTFRCDPISEHNRLYWYRQTLGQGPEFLTYFQNEAQLEKSRLLSDRFSAERPKGSFSTLEIQRTEQGDSAMYLCASSARGHADTQYFGPGTRLTVL.

This clonotype has more than one count but fewer than ten. The J gene is TRBJ2-3, the V gene TRBV5-1, with D uncertain. CDR1 and CDR2 from the germline V gene are SGHRS and YFSETQ. V lost 0 bases, J lost 5 bases, and 16 bases lay in between. The CDR3 is 16 amino acids. The DNA for the CDR3 is TGCGCCAGCAGCTTGGCGTCGCAGGAGAGAGGAGATACGCAGTATTTT. Translation gives CASSLASQERGDTQYF. Looking up the rest from reference TRBV5-1 and TRBJ2-3 gives the full variable domain: KAGVTQTPRYLIKTRGQQVTLSCSPISGHRSVSWYQQTPGQGLQFLFEYFSETQRNKGNFPGRFSGRQFSNSRSEMNVSTLELGDSALYLCASSLASQERGDTQYFGPGTRLTVL.

This clonotype has at least ten counts. This chain links TRBV12-3 or TRBV12-4 with TRBJ1-1; possibly TRBD1 for D (5 bases). The CDR3 runs 13 residues. V was pared by 9 bases and J by 5 bases, with 16 bases between. In DNA, the CDR3 is TGTGCCAGTGATTGGGGGTCATGGACTGAAGCTTTCTTT. It encodes CASDWGSWTEAFF.

This clonotype was observed many times. The chain has TRBV12-3 or TRBV12-4 and TRBJ1-1, with TRBD1 as a possible D gene (5 bases). Deletions cut 5 bases from V and 4 bases from J, with 14 bases between. The CDR3 length is 14 residues. CDR3 nucleotides: TGTGCCAGCAGTGGGAGACAGAGCCTCACTGAAGCTTTCTTT. Translation gives CASSGRQSLTEAFF.

The chain recombines TRBV12-5 with TRBJ2-1; 7 bases match TRBD2. CDR1 is LGHNT, CDR2 FRNRAP, per germline. The CDR3 is 12 amino acids. The ends lost 6 bases at V and 9 bases at J; junction bases unmatched: 5. The CDR3 DNA reads TGTGCTAGTGGCCGGCCGGGGGGTGAGCAGTTCTTC. Translating it yields CASGRPGGEQFF. The complete variable domain, with remaining parts taken from reference TRBV12-5 and TRBJ2-1, reads DARVTQTPRHKVTEMGQEVTMRCQPILGHNTVFWYRQTMMQGLELLAYFRNRAPLDDSGMPKDRFSAEMPDATLATLKIQPSEPRDSAVYFCASGRPGGEQFFGPGTRLTVL.

This clonotype has a count of ten or more. This chain uses TRBV6-5 with TRBJ1-4; TRBD1 aligns across 8 bases. The V segment lost 5 bases and the J segment 3 bases; nucleotides outside the gene matches: 2. This CDR3 spans 14 amino acids. The germline V gene encodes CDR1 MNHEY and CDR2 SVGAGI. The CDR3 loop reads CASSTGGPNEKLFF. CDR3 DNA sequence: TGTGCCAGCAGTACAGGGGGACCTAATGAAAAACTGTTTTTT.

The chain employs TRBV4-1 and TRBJ2-1, with 10 bases fitting TRBD2. This CDR3 contains 15 residues. Losses at the gene ends were 8 bases for V and 7 bases for J; bases not matched to a gene: 11. The germline V gene has CDR1 MGHRA and CDR2 YSYEKL. The CDR3 sequence is CASGISGGYRNEQFF. The CDR3 DNA follows: TGCGCCAGCGGGATTAGCGGGGGGTATCGAAATGAGCAGTTCTTC.

This clonotype has a count of ten or more. The V gene is TRBV20-1, the J gene TRBJ2-7; no firm D call. V lost 1 base to trimming and J lost 3 bases, with 13 bases between them. CDR3 size: 14 residues. Per germline, CDR1 DFQATT and CDR2 SNEGSKA (reference sequence). In DNA form, the CDR3 reads TGCAGTGCTAGAGCCCCCCGGCAGTTCTACGAGCAGTACTTC. Protein sequence: CSARAPRQFYEQYF.

There are a few counts of this clonotype. The rearrangement links TRBV13 to TRBJ1-1; no clear D. The germline CDR1 and CDR2 sequences are PRHDT and FYEKMQ (reference sequence). Trimming took 3 bases from V and 1 from J, leaving 6 bases between them. The CDR3 consists of 13 residues. In DNA, the CDR3 is TGTGCCAGCAGCTTCTTCCGGAACACTGAAGCTTTCTTT. Protein: CASSFFRNTEAFF.

The gene calls are TRBV10-3 and TRBJ2-3; 9 bases match TRBD2. V gave up 1 base and J gave up 7 bases; unmatched junction bases: 6. The CDR3 length is 15 residues. Germline CDR1 is ENHRY and CDR2 is SYGVKD. The CDR3 is CAISELDSGGNTQYF. The CDR3 nucleotides are TGTGCCATCAGTGAGTTAGATAGCGGGGGAAATACGCAGTATTTT.

This rearrangement joins TRBV27 to TRBJ1-1; D not resolved. CDR3 length: 12 amino acids. Trimming shortened V by 4 bases and J by 0 bases, and 3 bases separated the two germline ends. The germline gives CDR1 MNHEY, CDR2 SMNVEV (reference sequence). CDR3 coding DNA: TGTGCCAGCAGTTCAGTGAACACTGAAGCTTTCTTT. This sequence encodes CASSSVNTEAFF.

Ten or more counts support this clonotype. V is TRBV20-1 and J is TRBJ2-7; 15 bases map to TRBD2. The CDR3 is made up of 15 amino acids. Germline V gene lookup returns CDR1 DFQATT and CDR2 SNEGSKA (reference sequence). V lost 6 bases to trimming and J lost 3 bases; unmatched junction nucleotides: 6. The CDR3 bases are TGCAGTGCCCCCCCGGGACTAGCGGGGGGCTACGAGCAGTACTTC. It specifies CSAPPGLAGGYEQYF.

In its sample, this clonotype was seen many times. V and J are TRBV12-3 or TRBV12-4 and TRBJ1-3; weak D call: TRBD1 (5 bases). The CDR3 spans 14 residues. The V and J ends lost 3 bases and 2 bases respectively, with 8 bases between them. CDR3 amino acids: CASSFGGTGNTIYF. The CDR3 DNA reads as TGTGCCAGCAGTTTTGGGGGAACTGGAAACACCATATATTTT.

The J gene is TRBJ2-3, the V gene TRBV4-3; either TRBD1 or TRBD2 may supply D (6 bases each). With 4 bases removed from V and 5 bases from J, the gap between germline ends came to 25 bases. CDR1 and CDR2 (germline): LGHNA, YSLEER. The CDR3 runs 18 residues. The CDR3 region has the DNA TGCGCCAGCAGCCTATCAAGGGGGGCAGGGAGATTTGGAGATACGCAGTATTTT. This encodes CASSLSRGAGRFGDTQYF.

The chain carries TRBV13 and TRBJ2-1; TRBD2 might be the D (7 bases). This CDR3 is built from 15 residues. Germline values: CDR1 PRHDT, CDR2 FYEKMQ (reference sequence). With 5 bases removed from V and 6 bases from J, the gap between germline ends came to 17 bases. The chain's CDR3 is CASSLPRGGSNEQFF. In nucleotides, the CDR3 is TGTGCCAGCAGCCTCCCAAGGGGGGGGAGCAATGAGCAGTTCTTC.

Ten or more counts support this clonotype. This rearrangement joins TRBV14 to TRBJ2-7; weak D call: TRBD1 (7 bases). Trimming removed 4 bases from V and 4 bases from J, with 11 bases in between. Germline CDR1 is SGHDN and CDR2 is FVKESK. The CDR3 consists of 13 residues. CDR3 DNA sequence: TGTGCCAGCAGCCCGGCAGGGGGGTACGAGCAGTACTTC. Its translation is CASSPAGGYEQYF. Supplemented by reference TRBV14 and TRBJ2-7, the full variable domain reads EAGVTQFPSHSVIEKGQTVTLRCDPISGHDNLYWYRRVMGKEIKFLLHFVKESKQDESGMPNNRFLAERTGGTYSTLKVQPAELEDSGVYFCASSPAGGYEQYFGPGTRLTVT.

The rearrangement joins TRBV7-3 to TRBJ2-1; D unresolved. The length of the CDR3 is 13 residues. Germline-derived CDR1 and CDR2 are SGHTA and FQGTGA. V lost 3 bases and J 3 bases, leaving 6 bases between the germline ends. CDR3 nucleotides: TGTGCCAGCAGCTTTGGGGTCTACAATGAGCAGTTCTTC. Protein product: CASSFGVYNEQFF. Full variable domain (outside the CDR3, taken from reference TRBV7-3 and TRBJ2-1): GAGVSQTPSNKVTEKGKYVELRCDPISGHTALYWYRQSLGQGPEFLIYFQGTGAADDSGLPNDRFFAVRPEGSVSTLKIQRTERGDSAVYLCASSFGVYNEQFFGPGTRLTVL.

This clonotype was recorded at least ten times. The chain links TRBV7-9 to TRBJ2-5; 9 nucleotides agree with TRBD1. J gave up 5 bases and V 6 bases, and 4 bases lay outside the gene matches. CDR1 and CDR2 from the germline V gene are SEHNR and FQNEAQ (reference sequence). The CDR3 is 13 residues long. CDR3 sequence (DNA): TGTGCCAGCAGGTACAGGGGGCTGGAGACCCAGTACTTC. Protein sequence: CASRYRGLETQYF.

This clonotype was observed at least ten times. The V gene is TRBV9, the J gene TRBJ1-2, with TRBD1 as a possible D gene (5 bases). The germline V and J ends were trimmed by 7 bases and 3 bases, with 10 bases remaining between them. The CDR3 contains 12 residues. Germline V gives CDR1 SGDLS, CDR2 YYNGEE. The DNA of the CDR3 is TGTGCCAGCGGGAGGGGCGACTATGGCTACACCTTC. Translating it yields CASGRGDYGYTF.